The 13 T cell receptor beta chains presented below share a single source sample, sequenced in a study of OX40 agonist ivuxolimab in advanced cancers. The protocol used for the library was the immunoSEQ multiplex PCR assay. TCRdb provides this immuneACCESS table in a form limited to in-frame rearrangements. Some clones are lacking; in checked studies, under half of them reflect an unresolved V gene, and why the rest are absent is not known. The sample table records around 65,000 clones; 80% to 95% of these occur just once. Clones ranked in the top ten supply under 0.35% of the sample. This specimen was CD4+ or CD8+ T cells sorted from blood, taken in a trial of the OX40 agonist ivuxolimab. The receptors originated from an adult with an advanced solid tumor such as melanoma, head and neck, liver or kidney cancer.

The chain has TRBV5-4 and TRBJ1-2; weak D call: TRBD1 (5 bases). The V end was cut by 1 base, the J end by 8 bases, with 15 bases between. The CDR3 has 14 amino acids. The germline CDR1 and CDR2 sequences are SGHNT and YYREEE (reference sequence). The CDR3 is CASSLIGEGSGYTF. Here the CDR3 DNA reads TGTGCCAGCAGCTTGATAGGGGAAGGATCGGGCTACACCTTC.

The chain combines TRBV28 with TRBJ2-7, with D uncertain. The V and J ends lost 5 bases and 3 bases respectively, with 11 bases between them. CDR1 and CDR2 (germline): MDHEN, SYDVKM. The CDR3 spans 13 residues. The chain's CDR3 is CASSPPPGYEQYF. DNA of the CDR3: TGTGCCAGCAGTCCCCCCCCCGGCTACGAGCAGTACTTC.

J is TRBJ1-6 and V is TRBV5-1, with 8 bases matching TRBD1. J was trimmed by 7 bases and V by 4 bases; bases with no gene match: 4. This CDR3 comprises 14 residues. Germline V gives CDR1 SGHRS, CDR2 YFSETQ. The CDR3 nucleotides read TGCGCCAGCAGCCAAGGACAGGGAAATTCACCCCTCCACTTT. Amino acid sequence: CASSQGQGNSPLHF.

The V call is TRBV11-2, the J call TRBJ2-2; the D is unclear. Trimming took 0 bases from V and 0 from J, leaving 11 bases between them. The germline V gene encodes CDR1 SGHAT and CDR2 FQNNGV. This CDR3 is built from 17 residues. CDR3 loop: CASSLDQRGANTGELFF. The CDR3 region has the DNA TGTGCCAGCAGCTTAGATCAGAGAGGTGCGAACACCGGGGAGCTGTTTTTT.

The chain carries TRBV10-1 and TRBJ2-7; TRBD2 matches at 12 bases. Germline CDR1 is WNHNN and CDR2 is SYGVQD (reference sequence). Germline trimming cut 9 bases from V and 5 bases from J; bases unmatched to any gene: 8. The CDR3 consists of 14 residues. The CDR3 sequence: CARAGLAGPNEQYF. CDR3 DNA sequence: TGCGCCAGAGCAGGACTAGCGGGACCTAACGAGCAGTACTTC.

This chain connects TRBV30 to TRBJ2-3; 8 nucleotides agree with TRBD1. CDR1 and CDR2 (germline): GTSNPN, SVGIG (reference sequence). V lost 7 bases, J lost 2 bases, and 8 bases stayed unmatched. This CDR3 is built from 14 residues. This CDR3 reads CASRQGSVTDTQYF. The CDR3 coding sequence is TGTGCCTCCAGACAGGGGAGCGTCACAGATACGCAGTATTTT.

The chain carries TRBV27 and TRBJ2-1; D is ambiguous. Trimming removed 4 bases from V and 8 bases from J, with 18 bases in between. Germline loops: CDR1 MNHEY, CDR2 SMNVEV (reference sequence). The CDR3 runs to 15 residues. In nucleotides, the CDR3 is TGTGCCAGCAGTTCCCCCGCCGATGGAGCCCATGAGCAGTTCTTC. Encoded protein: CASSSPADGAHEQFF.

This rearrangement joins TRBV18 to TRBJ1-3, with D possibly matching TRBD1 (5 bases). The V and J ends lost 4 bases and 2 bases respectively, with 9 bases between them. From germline, CDR1 is KGHSH and CDR2 LQKENI. There are 14 residues in the CDR3. The CDR3 DNA is TGTGCCAGCTCACGAGGGGTTGCTGGAAACACCATATATTTT. Translated: CASSRGVAGNTIYF.

The chain combines TRBV9 with TRBJ2-7; the match to TRBD1 covers 11 bases. V trimming: 0 bases; J trimming: 5 bases; junction bases outside the gene matches: 10. The CDR3 is made up of 17 amino acids. CDR1 is SGDLS and CDR2 is YYNGEE in the germline V gene. CDR3 in amino acids: CASSVGEQGTGGNEQYF. The CDR3 DNA reads TGTGCCAGCAGCGTAGGCGAACAGGGGACAGGGGGAAACGAGCAGTACTTC.

V and J are TRBV28 and TRBJ1-1; 8 positions agree with TRBD1. The length of the CDR3 is 16 residues. CDR1 MDHEN and CDR2 SYDVKM come from the germline V gene. After removal of 5 bases from V and 1 base from J, the junction contained 9 bases not matched to a gene. CDR3: CASSHRQGRENTEAFF. Written as DNA, the CDR3 is TGTGCCAGCAGTCATCGACAGGGGAGGGAGAACACTGAAGCTTTCTTT.

This clone appeared once. The rearrangement uses TRBV10-3 and TRBJ1-2, with unresolved D. With 8 bases removed from V and 7 bases from J, the gap between germline ends came to 5 bases. This CDR3 contains 9 residues. Germline V CDR1 and CDR2: ENHRY, SYGVKD. CDR3 nucleotides: TGTGCCATCGGACCTGGCTACACCTTC. Amino acid sequence: CAIGPGYTF.

This sequence joins TRBV30 and TRBJ2-1; TRBD2 agrees at 7 bases. The CDR3 runs to 15 residues. The trim removed 5 bases at V and 4 bases at J, leaving 11 bases unmatched. CDR1 and CDR2 from the germline V gene are GTSNPN and SVGIG (reference sequence). CDR3 nucleotides: TGTGCCTGGGGGTCCTTTAGCGGGTCTTACAATGAGCAGTTCTTC. Encoded protein: CAWGSFSGSYNEQFF.

The chain carries TRBV2 and TRBJ2-2; perhaps D is TRBD1 or TRBD2 (5 bases each). The CDR3 sequence is 15 residues long. V dropped 6 bases and J dropped 3 bases, with 14 bases sitting between them. Germline CDR1 SNHLY, CDR2 FYNNEI. CDR3 DNA sequence: TGTGCCAGCAGGCGCCGGGACGGAGACACCGGGGAGCTGTTTTTT. As protein: CASRRRDGDTGELFF.